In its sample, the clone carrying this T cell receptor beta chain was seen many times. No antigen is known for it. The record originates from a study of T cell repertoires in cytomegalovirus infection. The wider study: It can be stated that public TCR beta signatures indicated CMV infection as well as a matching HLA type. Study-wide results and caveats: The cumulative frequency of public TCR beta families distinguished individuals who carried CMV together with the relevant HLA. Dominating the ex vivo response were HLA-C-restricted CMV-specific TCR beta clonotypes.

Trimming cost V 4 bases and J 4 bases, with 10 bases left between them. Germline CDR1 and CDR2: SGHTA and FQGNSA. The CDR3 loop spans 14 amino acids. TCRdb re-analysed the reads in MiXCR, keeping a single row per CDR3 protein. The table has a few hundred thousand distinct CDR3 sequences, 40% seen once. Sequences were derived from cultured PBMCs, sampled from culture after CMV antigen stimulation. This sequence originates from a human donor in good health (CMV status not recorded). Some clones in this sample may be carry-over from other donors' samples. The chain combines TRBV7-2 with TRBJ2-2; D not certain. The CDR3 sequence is CASSSRSPTGELFF. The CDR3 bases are TGTGCCAGCAGCTCCCGTAGCCCCACCGGGGAGCTGTTTTTT.